This TCR beta chain appears in the sequencing data of a study of T cells in Graves' hyperthyroidism and ophthalmopathy. Trimming took 1 base from V and 8 from J, leaving 10 bases between them. This CDR3 contains 13 residues. TCR beta CDR3 regions were amplified from RNA transcripts. HTBI primers were used for first-round RT-PCR of the TCR CDR3. One entry per CDR3 protein, called by TCRdb with MiXCR from the multiplex PCR reads. This sample has about 480,000 distinct CDR3 sequences, with 14% found just once. This clonotype was counted ten times or more. Absence of ophthalmopathy progression within 18 months defined stable Graves' hyperthyroidism.

The chain carries TRBV12-3 or TRBV12-4 and TRBJ2-3, with D possibly called TRBD1 or TRBD2 (6 bases each). This TCR was recovered from a young woman with Graves' hyperthyroidism. The sequenced sample was blood. In nucleotides, the CDR3 is TGTGCCAGCAGTTTAGTCGAGGGGGGTACGCAGTATTTT. It yields the protein CASSLVEGGTQYF.